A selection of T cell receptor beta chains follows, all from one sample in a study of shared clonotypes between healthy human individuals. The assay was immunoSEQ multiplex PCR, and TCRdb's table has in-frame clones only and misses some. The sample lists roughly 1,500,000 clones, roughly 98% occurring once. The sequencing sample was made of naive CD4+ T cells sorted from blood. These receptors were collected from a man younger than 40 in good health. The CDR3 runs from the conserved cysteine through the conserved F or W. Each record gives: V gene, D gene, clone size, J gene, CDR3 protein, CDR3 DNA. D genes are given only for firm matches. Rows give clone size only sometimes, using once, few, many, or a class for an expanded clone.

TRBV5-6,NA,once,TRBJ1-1,CASSFLAPSEAFF,TGTGCCAGCAGCTTCCTGGCCCCCTCTGAAGCTTTCTTT
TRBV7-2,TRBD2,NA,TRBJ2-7,CASSSPGLAYEQYF,TGTGCCAGCAGCTCACCGGGACTAGCTTACGAGCAGTACTTC
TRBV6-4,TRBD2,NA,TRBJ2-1,CASRREGGWNEQFF,TGTGCCAGCAGGCGGGAGGGGGGATGGAATGAGCAGTTCTTC
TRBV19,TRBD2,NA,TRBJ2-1,CASNPSGVGLNEQFF,TGTGCCAGTAACCCTAGCGGGGTGGGTCTCAATGAGCAGTTCTTC
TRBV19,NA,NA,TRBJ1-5,CASTAKPVGYSNQPQHF,TGTGCCAGTACCGCCAAGCCCGTTGGTTATAGCAATCAGCCCCAGCATTTT
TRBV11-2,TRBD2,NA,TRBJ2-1,CASSLDSWTSITDNEQFF,TGTGCCAGCAGCTTAGACTCCTGGACTAGCATTACGGACAATGAGCAGTTCTTC
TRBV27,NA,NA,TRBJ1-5,CASSFRESNQPQHF,TGTGCCAGCAGTTTTCGGGAAAGCAATCAGCCCCAGCATTTT
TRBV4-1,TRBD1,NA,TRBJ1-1,CASSLRTGLNTEAFF,TGCGCCAGCAGCCTTAGGACAGGCCTAAACACTGAAGCTTTCTTT
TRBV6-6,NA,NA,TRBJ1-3,CASSTGSSGNTIYF,TGTGCCAGCAGTACAGGGAGCTCTGGAAACACCATATATTTT
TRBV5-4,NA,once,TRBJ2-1,CASSLVPSASSYNEQFF,TGTGCCAGCAGCTTGGTTCCCTCGGCGAGCTCCTACAATGAGCAGTTCTTC
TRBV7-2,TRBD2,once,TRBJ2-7,CASNPNPGLAGRNF,TGTGCCAGCAACCCAAATCCGGGACTAGCGGGGAGGAACTTC
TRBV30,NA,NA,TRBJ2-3,CAWSVIDTQYF,TGTGCCTGGAGTGTAATAGATACGCAGTATTTT
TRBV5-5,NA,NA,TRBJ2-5,CASSLGSEETQYF,TGTGCCAGCAGCTTGGGCTCGGAAGAGACCCAGTACTTC
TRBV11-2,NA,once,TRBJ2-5,CASSQYQETQYF,TGTGCCAGCAGCCAGTACCAAGAGACCCAGTACTTC
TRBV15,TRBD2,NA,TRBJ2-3,CATSRGGGSTHPSTDTQYF,TGTGCCACCAGCAGAGGTGGCGGGAGTACCCACCCTAGCACAGATACGCAGTATTTT
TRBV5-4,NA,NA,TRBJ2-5,CASSNPQETQYF,TGTGCCAGCAGCAATCCTCAAGAGACCCAGTACTTC
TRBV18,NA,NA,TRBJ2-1,CASSSLGPSSYNEQFF,TGTGCCAGCTCGTCGTTAGGGCCGAGCTCCTACAATGAGCAGTTCTTC
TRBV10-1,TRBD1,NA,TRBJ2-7,CASKRGQTGKTYEQYF,TGCGCCAGCAAACGGGGACAGACAGGTAAAACCTACGAGCAGTACTTC
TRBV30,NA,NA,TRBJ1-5,CAWSLLPGSGQPQHF,TGTGCCTGGAGCCTCCTGCCGGGGTCTGGTCAGCCCCAGCATTTT
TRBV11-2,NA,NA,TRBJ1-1,CASSLDRGYSEAFF,TGTGCCAGCAGCTTAGATCGGGGGTACAGTGAAGCTTTCTTT